What follows are 22 T cell receptor beta chains derived from one specimen sequenced in a study of STAT5B mutations in CD4+ large granular lymphocyte leukemia. This table comes from immunoSEQ multiplex PCR, and its TCRdb copy is limited to in-frame clones, with some not included. The data contain approximately 20,000 clones, around 85% of them singletons. Sequenced input: CD4+ T cells from blood buffy coats. The receptors here all came from a human donor in good health.

This chain links TRBV12-5 with TRBJ2-5; no clear D gene. The CDR3 length is 13 residues. Germline CDR1 reads LGHNT; CDR2 reads FRNRAP. With 6 bases removed from V and 1 base from J, the gap between germline ends came to 9 bases. CDR3 nucleotide sequence: TGTGCTAGTGGCCCGTCGGCCCAAGAGACCCAGTACTTC. Its translation is CASGPSAQETQYF. Looking up the rest from reference TRBV12-5 and TRBJ2-5 gives the full variable domain: DARVTQTPRHKVTEMGQEVTMRCQPILGHNTVFWYRQTMMQGLELLAYFRNRAPLDDSGMPKDRFSAEMPDATLATLKIQPSEPRDSAVYFCASGPSAQETQYFGPGTRLLVL.

The J gene is TRBJ2-7, the V gene TRBV19; 12 bases map to TRBD2. Trimming removed 5 bases from V and 2 bases from J; junction bases left unmatched: 10. The CDR3 loop spans 17 amino acids. The germline V gene has CDR1 LNHDA and CDR2 SQIVND (reference sequence). CDR3 in amino acids: CASSSRLAGEEPYEQYF. The CDR3 bases are TGTGCCAGTAGTTCCAGACTAGCGGGAGAGGAGCCCTACGAGCAGTACTTC.

The gene calls are TRBV10-3 and TRBJ1-2; D possibly corresponds to TRBD1 (5 bases). The CDR3 has 10 amino acids. The germline gives CDR1 ENHRY, CDR2 SYGVKD. V was shortened by 10 bases and J by 8 bases, with 11 bases between the two germline ends. This CDR3 is CATKTVGYTF. CDR3 nucleotides: TGTGCCACCAAGACAGTCGGCTACACCTTC.

J is TRBJ1-2 and V is TRBV30; D gene ambiguous. Germline V gives CDR1 GTSNPN, CDR2 SVGIG (reference sequence). Trimming cost V 4 bases and J 2 bases, with 8 bases left between them. This CDR3 region has 12 residues. The CDR3 loop is CAWISGNYGYTF. The CDR3 region has the DNA TGTGCCTGGATATCCGGGAACTATGGCTACACCTTC.

The V gene is TRBV18, the J gene TRBJ1-1; the D gene is possibly TRBD1 (6 bases). The CDR3 covers 12 residues. Germline CDR1 is KGHSH and CDR2 is LQKENI. Trimming shortened V by 6 bases and J by 6 bases, and 11 bases separated the two germline ends. The CDR3: CASSQGGSEAFF. In DNA, the CDR3 is TGTGCCAGCTCGCAAGGGGGTTCTGAAGCTTTCTTT.

V and J are TRBV5-4 and TRBJ2-1; the D is unclear. Germline loops: CDR1 SGHNT, CDR2 YYREEE (reference sequence). The CDR3 runs 15 residues. The V end was cut by 0 bases, the J end by 7 bases, with 14 bases between. CDR3: CASSLDLAVLNEQFF. The CDR3 region has the DNA TGTGCCAGCAGCTTGGATCTGGCTGTTTTGAATGAGCAGTTCTTC.

This clone showed up just once. This rearrangement joins TRBV12-5 to TRBJ1-1, with D perhaps TRBD1 (5 bases). CDR1 and CDR2 from the germline V gene are LGHNT and FRNRAP. Trimming shortened V by 5 bases and J by 3 bases, and 13 bases separated the two germline ends. The CDR3 loop spans 14 amino acids. The CDR3 DNA reads as TGTGCTAGTGGTAGGGACTCCTGGCACACTGAAGCTTTCTTT. This translates into CASGRDSWHTEAFF.

V is TRBV7-9 and J is TRBJ2-2; 14 nucleotides line up with TRBD2. V shed 4 bases and J 6 bases; nucleotides not matched to a gene: 10. CDR3 size: 18 residues. CDR1 and CDR2 (germline): SEHNR, FQNEAQ (reference sequence). The CDR3 DNA is TGTGCCAGCAGCTCCCAGGGACTAGCGGGAGATGGGGCCGGGGAGCTGTTTTTT. This sequence encodes CASSSQGLAGDGAGELFF.

The J gene is TRBJ2-7, the V gene TRBV27; D uncertain. V was shortened by 1 base and J by 4 bases, with 8 bases between the two germline ends. This CDR3 comprises 13 residues. Germline V CDR1 and CDR2: MNHEY, SMNVEV (reference sequence). CDR3 sequence: CASSLLPRYEQYF. The CDR3 DNA follows: TGTGCCAGCAGTTTATTACCCCGATACGAGCAGTACTTC.

The chain joins TRBV19 to TRBJ2-6, with D possibly TRBD2 on 5 matching bases. This CDR3 region has 16 residues. V lost 5 bases and J 0 bases, leaving 11 bases between the germline ends. The germline CDR1 and CDR2 sequences are LNHDA and SQIVND (reference sequence). Written as DNA, the CDR3 is TGTGCCAGTAGTGACGGCGGGCGCTCTGGGGCCAACGTCCTGACTTTC. Protein product: CASSDGGRSGANVLTF. Full variable domain (outside the CDR3, taken from reference TRBV19 and TRBJ2-6): DGGITQSPKYLFRKEGQNVTLSCEQNLNHDAMYWYRQDPGQGLRLIYYSQIVNDFQKGDIAEGYSVSREKKESFPLTVTSAQKNPTAFYLCASSDGGRSGANVLTFGAGSRLTVL.

This clone appeared a few times. This rearrangement joins TRBV30 to TRBJ2-7; 10 bases are a match to TRBD2. The germline V gene has CDR1 GTSNPN and CDR2 SVGIG (reference sequence). The CDR3 totals 13 residues. V lost 4 bases, J lost 7 bases, and 7 bases stayed unmatched. The CDR3 DNA sequence: TGTGCCTGGACTAGCGGGAGTCTAGGAGAGCAGTACTTC. It specifies CAWTSGSLGEQYF.

This clone was recorded once. The same CDR3 can be traced to other DNA sequences in this sample. V gene TRBV18 combines with J gene TRBJ2-7; D is uncertain. Per germline, CDR1 KGHSH and CDR2 LQKENI. V was clipped by 3 bases and J by 0 bases, with 6 bases between them. This CDR3 contains 13 residues. This CDR3 is CASSPSFSYEQYF. The CDR3 DNA reads as TGTGCCAGCTCACCTTCATTCTCCTACGAGCAGTACTTC. Using reference TRBV18 and TRBJ2-7 for the parts outside the CDR3, the full variable domain is NAGVMQNPRHLVRRRGQEARLRCSPMKGHSHVYWYRQLPEEGLKFMVYLQKENIIDESGMPKERFSAEFPKEGPSILRIQQVVRGDSAAYFCASSPSFSYEQYFGPGTRLTVT.

The V gene is TRBV18, the J gene TRBJ1-2, with D hard to call. CDR1 and CDR2 from the germline V gene are KGHSH and LQKENI. Trimming shortened V by 2 bases and J by 3 bases, and 10 bases separated the two germline ends. The CDR3 is 14 amino acids. CDR3 residues: CASSPEPSYYGYTF. The CDR3 DNA reads TGTGCCAGCTCACCAGAGCCCTCGTACTATGGCTACACCTTC.

The rearrangement joins TRBV30 to TRBJ1-2; 9 nucleotides line up with TRBD1. The CDR3 has 15 residues. Germline lookup yields CDR1 GTSNPN and CDR2 SVGIG (reference sequence). V dropped 0 bases and J dropped 7; count of bases not matched to a gene: 9. The CDR3, as DNA: TGTGCCTGGAGTGTAGGAAACAGGGGGCATCGTGGCTACACCTTC. Protein product: CAWSVGNRGHRGYTF.

This clone was detected only a few times. The rearrangement uses TRBV29-1 and TRBJ2-7, with D perhaps TRBD1 or TRBD2 (7 bases each). CDR1 is SQVTM, CDR2 ANQGSEA, per germline. The CDR3 has 12 residues. The V and J ends lost 7 bases and 2 bases respectively, with 12 bases between them. CDR3 sequence (DNA): TGCAGCGCCCAGGGGGGGGCCTACGAGCAGTACTTC. It yields the protein CSAQGGAYEQYF.

The chain combines TRBV5-5 with TRBJ1-5; D remains ambiguous. V was shortened by 3 bases and J by 6 bases, with 13 bases between the two germline ends. The CDR3 is made up of 14 amino acids. Germline V lookup: CDR1 SGHKS, CDR2 YYEKEE (reference sequence). The CDR3 protein is CASSYGPGGQPQHF. For the CDR3, the DNA is TGTGCCAGCAGCTACGGGCCAGGAGGTCAGCCCCAGCATTTT.

The rearrangement uses TRBV10-1 and TRBJ2-1; D might be TRBD2 (5 bases). Germline CDR1 reads WNHNN; CDR2 reads SYGVQD (reference sequence). This CDR3 region has 16 residues. The ends were cut back, 6 bases at V and 4 bases at J, with 19 bases in the middle. The CDR3 DNA follows: TGCGCCAGCAGCGGCTCCGGGCCCCCGGGGTACAATGAGCAGTTCTTC. This sequence encodes CASSGSGPPGYNEQFF.

The chain combines TRBV6-6 with TRBJ1-4, with 7 bases matching TRBD1. Germline CDR1 and CDR2: MNHNY and SVGAGI (reference sequence). The CDR3 runs to 15 residues. The J segment lost 8 bases and the V segment lost 6 bases, leaving 12 bases of the junction unmatched. The CDR3 is CASRHWTGFLEKLFF. CDR3 DNA: TGTGCCAGCAGACACTGGACAGGCTTTTTGGAAAAACTGTTTTTT.

V and J are TRBV29-1 and TRBJ2-2, with D possibly TRBD1 on 6 matching bases. The CDR3 is 14 amino acids. In germline, CDR1 is SQVTM, CDR2 ANQGSEA. The V and J ends lost 1 base and 4 bases respectively, with 10 bases between them. The CDR3 coding sequence is TGCAGCGTTGAAGCAGGGGAATCCACCGGGGAGCTGTTTTTT. The encoded protein is CSVEAGESTGELFF.

The chain has TRBV6-6 and TRBJ1-2, with D tentatively TRBD1 (5 bases). Per the germline V gene, CDR1 is MNHNY and CDR2 is SVGAGI (reference sequence). The CDR3 sequence is 13 residues long. V lost 4 bases to trimming and J lost 7 bases, with 13 bases between them. CDR3 amino acids: CASSFGGSGGYTF. As DNA, the CDR3 is TGTGCCAGCAGTTTCGGGGGGAGTGGTGGCTACACCTTC.

V usage is TRBV7-8 and J usage is TRBJ1-2; 8 nucleotides match TRBD1. The length of the CDR3 is 14 residues. Germline loops: CDR1 SGHVS, CDR2 FQNEAQ. The V gene end was trimmed by 3 bases and the J gene end by 5 bases; junction bases not matched to a gene: 5. CDR3 loop: CASSFSGGGYGYTF. Here the CDR3 DNA reads TGTGCCAGCAGCTTCTCAGGGGGCGGATATGGCTACACCTTC.

V gene TRBV5-6 combines with J gene TRBJ2-5; D gene unclear. This CDR3 has 15 amino acids. Trimming shortened V by 2 bases and J by 5 bases, and 16 bases separated the two germline ends. Germline V gives CDR1 SGHDT, CDR2 YYEEEE. The CDR3 coding sequence is TGTGCCAGCAGCTTCTTCGGATTTTTGGGGGAGACCCAGTACTTC. Protein sequence: CASSFFGFLGETQYF. The full variable domain, in which reference TRBV5-6 and TRBJ2-5 provide the parts outside the CDR3, is DAGVTQSPTHLIKTRGQQVTLRCSPKSGHDTVSWYQQALGQGPQFIFQYYEEEERQRGNFPDRFSGHQFPNYSSELNVNALLLGDSALYLCASSFFGFLGETQYFGPGTRLLVL.